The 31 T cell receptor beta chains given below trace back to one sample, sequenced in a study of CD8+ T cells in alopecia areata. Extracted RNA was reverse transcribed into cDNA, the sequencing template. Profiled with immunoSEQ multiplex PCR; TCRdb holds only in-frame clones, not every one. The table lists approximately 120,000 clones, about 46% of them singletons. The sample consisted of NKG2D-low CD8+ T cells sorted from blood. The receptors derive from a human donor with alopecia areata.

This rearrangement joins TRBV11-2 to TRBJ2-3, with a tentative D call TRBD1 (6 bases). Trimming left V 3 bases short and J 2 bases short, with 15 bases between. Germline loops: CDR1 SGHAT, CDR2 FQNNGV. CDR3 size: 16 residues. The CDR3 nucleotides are TGTGCCAGCAGCTTCCTCGCCAGGGGAGACACAGATACGCAGTATTTT. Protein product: CASSFLARGDTDTQYF.

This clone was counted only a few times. The CDR3 bases are TGCAGCGCCCCGCAGGGCTCCTACAATGAGCAGTTCTTC. Translation gives CSAPQGSYNEQFF. V gene TRBV29-1 combines with J gene TRBJ2-1; a weak D match, TRBD1 (5 bases). The CDR3 is 13 residues long. V was shortened by 7 bases and J by 0 bases, with 10 bases between the two germline ends. CDR1 is SQVTM, CDR2 ANQGSEA, per germline.

The CDR3 sequence: CSVEDVWGLAGAGVTDTQYF. For the CDR3, the DNA is TGCAGCGTTGAAGATGTTTGGGGACTAGCGGGAGCCGGGGTCACAGATACGCAGTATTTT. The rearrangement links TRBV29-1 to TRBJ2-3; TRBD2 matches 14 bases. The germline V gene encodes CDR1 SQVTM and CDR2 ANQGSEA. With V trimmed by 0 bases and J by 2 bases, 13 bases remained unmatched. The CDR3 is 20 amino acids.

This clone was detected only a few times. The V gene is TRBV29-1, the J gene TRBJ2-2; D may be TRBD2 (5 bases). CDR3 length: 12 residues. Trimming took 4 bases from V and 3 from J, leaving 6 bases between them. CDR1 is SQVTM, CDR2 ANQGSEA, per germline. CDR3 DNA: TGCAGCGTTGTGCGGGACACCGGGGAGCTGTTTTTT. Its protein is CSVVRDTGELFF.

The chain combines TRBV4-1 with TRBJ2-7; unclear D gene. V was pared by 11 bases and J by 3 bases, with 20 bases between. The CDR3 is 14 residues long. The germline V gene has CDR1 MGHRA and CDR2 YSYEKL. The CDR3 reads CAALPWAYRYEQYF. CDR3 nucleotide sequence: TGCGCCGCCTTACCATGGGCCTACCGCTACGAGCAGTACTTC.

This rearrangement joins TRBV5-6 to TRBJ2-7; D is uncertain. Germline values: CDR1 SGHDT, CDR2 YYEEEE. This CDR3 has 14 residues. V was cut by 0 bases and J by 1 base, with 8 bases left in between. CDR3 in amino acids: CASSLVTKSYEQYF. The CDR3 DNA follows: TGTGCCAGCAGCTTGGTGACCAAATCCTACGAGCAGTACTTC. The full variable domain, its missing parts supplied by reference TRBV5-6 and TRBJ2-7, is DAGVTQSPTHLIKTRGQQVTLRCSPKSGHDTVSWYQQALGQGPQFIFQYYEEEERQRGNFPDRFSGHQFPNYSSELNVNALLLGDSALYLCASSLVTKSYEQYFGPGTRLTVT.

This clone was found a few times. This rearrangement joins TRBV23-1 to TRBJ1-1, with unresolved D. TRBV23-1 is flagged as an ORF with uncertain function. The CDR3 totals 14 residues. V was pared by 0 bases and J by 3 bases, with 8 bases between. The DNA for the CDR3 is TGCGCCAGCAGTCAATCGTCCCGAGACACTGAAGCTTTCTTT. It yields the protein CASSQSSRDTEAFF.

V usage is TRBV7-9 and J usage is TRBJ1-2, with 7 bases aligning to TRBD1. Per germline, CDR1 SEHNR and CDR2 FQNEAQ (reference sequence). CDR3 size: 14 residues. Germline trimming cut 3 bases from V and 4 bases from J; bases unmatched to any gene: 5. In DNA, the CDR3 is TGTGCCAGCAGCTTGGACAGGCCCATCTATGGCTACACCTTC. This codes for CASSLDRPIYGYTF.

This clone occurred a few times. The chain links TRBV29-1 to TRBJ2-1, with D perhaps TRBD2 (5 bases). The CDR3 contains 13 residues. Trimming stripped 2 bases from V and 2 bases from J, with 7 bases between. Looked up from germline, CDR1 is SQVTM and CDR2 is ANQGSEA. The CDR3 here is CSVELLAYNEQFF. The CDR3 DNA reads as TGCAGCGTTGAATTACTAGCCTACAATGAGCAGTTCTTC.

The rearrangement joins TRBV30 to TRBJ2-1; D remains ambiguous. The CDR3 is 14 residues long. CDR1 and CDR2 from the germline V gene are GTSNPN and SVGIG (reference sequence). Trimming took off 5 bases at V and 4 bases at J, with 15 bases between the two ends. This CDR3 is CAWESSISYNEQFF. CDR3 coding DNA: TGTGCCTGGGAATCGAGTATTTCTTACAATGAGCAGTTCTTC.

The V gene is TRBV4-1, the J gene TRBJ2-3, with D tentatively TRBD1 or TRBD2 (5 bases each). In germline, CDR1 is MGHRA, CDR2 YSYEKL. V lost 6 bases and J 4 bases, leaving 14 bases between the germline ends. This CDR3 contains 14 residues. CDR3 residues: CASRGEISADTQYF. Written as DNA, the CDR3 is TGCGCCAGCAGGGGGGAAATCTCCGCAGATACGCAGTATTTT.

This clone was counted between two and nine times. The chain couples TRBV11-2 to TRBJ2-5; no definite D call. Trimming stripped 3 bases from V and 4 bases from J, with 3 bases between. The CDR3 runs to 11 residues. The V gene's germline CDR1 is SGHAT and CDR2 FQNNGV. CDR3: CASSFSETQYF. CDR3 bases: TGTGCCAGCAGCTTCTCAGAGACCCAGTACTTC.

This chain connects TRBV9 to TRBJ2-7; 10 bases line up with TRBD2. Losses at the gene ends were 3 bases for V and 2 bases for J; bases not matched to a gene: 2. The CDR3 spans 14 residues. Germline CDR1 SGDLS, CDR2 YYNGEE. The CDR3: CASSGAGGPYEQYF. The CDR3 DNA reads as TGTGCCAGCAGCGGAGCGGGAGGGCCCTACGAGCAGTACTTC.

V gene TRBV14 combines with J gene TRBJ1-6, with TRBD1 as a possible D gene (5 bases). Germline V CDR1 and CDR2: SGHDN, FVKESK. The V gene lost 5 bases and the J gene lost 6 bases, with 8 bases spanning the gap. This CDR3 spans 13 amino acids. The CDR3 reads CASSVTANSPLHF. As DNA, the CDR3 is TGTGCCAGCAGCGTGACAGCTAATTCACCCCTCCACTTT.

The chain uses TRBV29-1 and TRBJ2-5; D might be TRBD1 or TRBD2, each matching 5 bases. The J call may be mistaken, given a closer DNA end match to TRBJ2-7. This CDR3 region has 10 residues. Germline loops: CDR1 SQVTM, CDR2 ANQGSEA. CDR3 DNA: TGCAGCGCCGAGGGGTACGAGCAGTACTTC. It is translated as CSAEGYEQYF.

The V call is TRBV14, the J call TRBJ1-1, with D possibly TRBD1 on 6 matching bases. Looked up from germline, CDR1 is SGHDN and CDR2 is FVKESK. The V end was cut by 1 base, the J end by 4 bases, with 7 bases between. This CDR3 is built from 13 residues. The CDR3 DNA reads TGTGCCAGCAGCCAAGTAGGGGGCACTGAAGCTTTCTTT. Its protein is CASSQVGGTEAFF.

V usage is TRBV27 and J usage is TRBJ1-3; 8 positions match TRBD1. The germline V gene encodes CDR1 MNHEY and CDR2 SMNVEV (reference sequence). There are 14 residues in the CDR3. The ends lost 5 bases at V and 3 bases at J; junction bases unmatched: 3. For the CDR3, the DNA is TGTGCCAGCAGTCGGACAGGGTTTGGAAACACCATATATTTT. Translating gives CASSRTGFGNTIYF.

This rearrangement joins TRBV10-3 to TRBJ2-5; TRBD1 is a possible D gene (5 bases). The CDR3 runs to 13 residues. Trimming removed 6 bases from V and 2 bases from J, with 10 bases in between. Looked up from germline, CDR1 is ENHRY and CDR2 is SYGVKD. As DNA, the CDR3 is TGTGCCATCAGGACAGACGGTCAAGAGACCCAGTACTTC. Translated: CAIRTDGQETQYF.

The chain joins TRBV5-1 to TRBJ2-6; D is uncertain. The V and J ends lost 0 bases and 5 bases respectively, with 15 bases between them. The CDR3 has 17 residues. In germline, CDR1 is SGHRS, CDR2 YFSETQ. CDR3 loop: CASSLGTYSSRANVLTF. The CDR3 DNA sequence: TGCGCCAGCAGCTTGGGGACCTATTCCAGTCGGGCCAACGTCCTGACTTTC.

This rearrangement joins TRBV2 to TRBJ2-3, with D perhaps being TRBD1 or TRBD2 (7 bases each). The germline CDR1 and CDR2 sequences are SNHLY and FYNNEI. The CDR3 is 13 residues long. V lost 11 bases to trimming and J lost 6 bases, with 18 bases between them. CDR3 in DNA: TGTGCCGGGGAGGGGGACAGTTCCGATACGCAGTATTTT. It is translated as CAGEGDSSDTQYF.

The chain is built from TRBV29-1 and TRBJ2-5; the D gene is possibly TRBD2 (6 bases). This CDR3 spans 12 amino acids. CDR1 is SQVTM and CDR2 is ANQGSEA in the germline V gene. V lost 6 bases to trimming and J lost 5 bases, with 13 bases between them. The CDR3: CSVAEGPETQYF. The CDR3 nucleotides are TGCAGCGTCGCGGAGGGTCCGGAGACCCAGTACTTC.

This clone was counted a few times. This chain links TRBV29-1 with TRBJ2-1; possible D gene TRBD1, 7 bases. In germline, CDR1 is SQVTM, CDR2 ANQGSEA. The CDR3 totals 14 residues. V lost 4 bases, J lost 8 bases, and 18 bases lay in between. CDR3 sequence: CSVVSRGEFDEQFF. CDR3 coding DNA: TGCAGCGTTGTGAGCAGGGGGGAATTCGATGAGCAGTTCTTC.

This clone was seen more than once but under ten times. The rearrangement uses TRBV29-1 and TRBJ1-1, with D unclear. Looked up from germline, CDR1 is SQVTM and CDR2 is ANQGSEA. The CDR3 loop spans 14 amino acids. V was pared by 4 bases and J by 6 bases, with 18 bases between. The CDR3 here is CSVGLVDGTPEAFF. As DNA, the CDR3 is TGCAGCGTTGGGCTGGTCGACGGAACTCCTGAAGCTTTCTTT.

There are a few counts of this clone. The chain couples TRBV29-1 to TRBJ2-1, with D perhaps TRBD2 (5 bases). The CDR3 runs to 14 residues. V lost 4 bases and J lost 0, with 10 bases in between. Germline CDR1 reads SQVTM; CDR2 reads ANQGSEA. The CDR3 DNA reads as TGCAGCGTTGCGGGGTTTAGCTCCTACAATGAGCAGTTCTTC. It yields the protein CSVAGFSSYNEQFF.

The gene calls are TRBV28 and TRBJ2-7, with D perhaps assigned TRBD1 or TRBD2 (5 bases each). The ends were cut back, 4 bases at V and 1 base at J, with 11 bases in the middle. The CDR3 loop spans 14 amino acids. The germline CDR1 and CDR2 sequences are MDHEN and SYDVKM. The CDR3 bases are TGTGCCAGCAGTTCGGGGCGTGGGTCCTACGAGCAGTACTTC. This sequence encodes CASSSGRGSYEQYF.

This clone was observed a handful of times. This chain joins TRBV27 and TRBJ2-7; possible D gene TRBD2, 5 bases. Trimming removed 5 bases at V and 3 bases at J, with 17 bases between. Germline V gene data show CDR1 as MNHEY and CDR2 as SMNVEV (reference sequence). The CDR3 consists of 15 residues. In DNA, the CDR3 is TGTGCCAGCAGTGCCCGAGGGAGCCGGGACTACGAGCAGTACTTC. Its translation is CASSARGSRDYEQYF.

The CDR3 region is CASSPRTGSETQYF. The CDR3 DNA follows: TGTGCCAGCAGTCCTAGGACAGGGAGTGAGACCCAGTACTTC. The chain has TRBV28 and TRBJ2-5; 8 bases are a match to TRBD1. J was trimmed by 5 bases and V by 5 bases; bases with no gene match: 7. Germline V CDR1 and CDR2: MDHEN, SYDVKM. CDR3 size: 14 residues.

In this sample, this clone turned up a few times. CDR3 sequence: CASSRASATSYNEQFF. The CDR3 coding sequence is TGTGCCAGCAGCCGAGCTAGCGCAACTTCCTACAATGAGCAGTTCTTC. The chain combines TRBV7-9 with TRBJ2-1; maybe TRBD2 (6 bases). This CDR3 has 16 residues. The V gene lost 5 bases and the J gene lost 1 base, with 15 bases spanning the gap. The germline CDR1 and CDR2 sequences are SEHNR and FQNEAQ (reference sequence).

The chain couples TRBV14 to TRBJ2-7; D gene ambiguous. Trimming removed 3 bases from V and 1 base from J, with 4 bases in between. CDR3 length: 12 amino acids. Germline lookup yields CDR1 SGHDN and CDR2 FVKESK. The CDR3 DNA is TGTGCCAGCAGCCAGGCATCCTACGAGCAGTACTTC. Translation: CASSQASYEQYF. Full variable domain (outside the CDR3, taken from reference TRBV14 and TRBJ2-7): EAGVTQFPSHSVIEKGQTVTLRCDPISGHDNLYWYRRVMGKEIKFLLHFVKESKQDESGMPNNRFLAERTGGTYSTLKVQPAELEDSGVYFCASSQASYEQYFGPGTRLTVT.

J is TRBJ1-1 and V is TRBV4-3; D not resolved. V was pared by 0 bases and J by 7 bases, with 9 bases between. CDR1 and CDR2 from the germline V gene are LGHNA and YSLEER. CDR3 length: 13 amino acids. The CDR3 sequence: CASSQDLKNEAFF. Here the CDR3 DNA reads TGCGCCAGCAGCCAAGATCTAAAAAATGAAGCTTTCTTT.

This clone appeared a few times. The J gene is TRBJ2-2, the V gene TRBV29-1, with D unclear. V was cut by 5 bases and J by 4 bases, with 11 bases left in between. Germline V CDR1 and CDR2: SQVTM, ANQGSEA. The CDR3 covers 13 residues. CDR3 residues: CSVFVRVTGELFF. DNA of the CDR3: TGCAGCGTTTTCGTCCGGGTCACCGGGGAGCTGTTTTTT.